The subject of this entry is one TCR beta chain. What it binds is not known. The sample's treatment: oral pan-JAK inhibitor, 5-10 mg twice daily. The data originate from a study of CD8+ T cells in alopecia areata. Study-level points and caveats: Elevated clonality characterized lesional scalp relative to normal scalp, particularly in alopecia totalis/universalis. Scalp clonality, along with expanded CD8+ clones among the top 100, was significantly decreased by tofacitinib.

In germline, CDR1 is LNHDA, CDR2 SQIVND (reference sequence). Trimming removed 7 bases at V and 4 bases at J, with 10 bases between. The CDR3 runs 12 residues. Following RNA extraction, reverse transcription yielded cDNA that acted as the sequencing template. Using immunoSEQ multiplex PCR, the repertoire was profiled, and TCRdb retains in-frame clones only, with some absent. The table shows about 140,000 clones, with about 88% occurring only once. The gene calls are TRBV19 and TRBJ1-1; a weak D match, TRBD1 (5 bases). The starting material was CD8+ T cells sorted from blood, obtained at week 4, from a patient treated with tofacitinib. The sequence was collected from a human donor with alopecia areata. The CDR3 nucleotides are TGTGCCAGTATGAGGGGAGTCACTGAAGCTTTCTTT. It specifies CASMRGVTEAFF. The full variable domain, completed using reference TRBV19 and TRBJ1-1, is DGGITQSPKYLFRKEGQNVTLSCEQNLNHDAMYWYRQDPGQGLRLIYYSQIVNDFQKGDIAEGYSVSREKKESFPLTVTSAQKNPTAFYLCASMRGVTEAFFGQGTRLTVV.